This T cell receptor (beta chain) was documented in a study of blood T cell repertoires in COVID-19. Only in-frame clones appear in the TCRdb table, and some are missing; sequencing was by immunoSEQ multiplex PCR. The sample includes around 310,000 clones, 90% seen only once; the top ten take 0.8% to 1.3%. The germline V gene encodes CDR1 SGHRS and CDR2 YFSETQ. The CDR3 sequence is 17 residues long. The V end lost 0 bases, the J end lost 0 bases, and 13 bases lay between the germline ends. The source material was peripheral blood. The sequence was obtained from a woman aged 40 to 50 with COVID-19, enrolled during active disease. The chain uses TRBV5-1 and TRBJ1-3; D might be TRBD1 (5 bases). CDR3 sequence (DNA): TGCGCCAGCAGCTTGGTTGCGGGGACCCGCTCTGGAAACACCATATATTTT. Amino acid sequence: CASSLVAGTRSGNTIYF. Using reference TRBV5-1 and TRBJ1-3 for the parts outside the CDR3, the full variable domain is KAGVTQTPRYLIKTRGQQVTLSCSPISGHRSVSWYQQTPGQGLQFLFEYFSETQRNKGNFPGRFSGRQFSNSRSEMNVSTLELGDSALYLCASSLVAGTRSGNTIYFGEGSWLTVV.